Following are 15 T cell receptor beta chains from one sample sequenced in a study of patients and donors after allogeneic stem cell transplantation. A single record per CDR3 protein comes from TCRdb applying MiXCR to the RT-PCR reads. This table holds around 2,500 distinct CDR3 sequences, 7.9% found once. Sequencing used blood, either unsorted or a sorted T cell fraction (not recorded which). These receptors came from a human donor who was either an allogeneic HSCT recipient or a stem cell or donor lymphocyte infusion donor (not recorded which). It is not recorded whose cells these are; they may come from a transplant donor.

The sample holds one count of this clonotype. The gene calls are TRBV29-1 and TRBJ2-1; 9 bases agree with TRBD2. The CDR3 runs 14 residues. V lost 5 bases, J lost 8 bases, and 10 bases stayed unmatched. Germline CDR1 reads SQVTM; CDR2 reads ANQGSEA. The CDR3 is CSVLGGRGIDEQFF. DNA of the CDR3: TGCAGCGTTTTAGGCGGGAGGGGCATCGATGAGCAGTTCTTC.

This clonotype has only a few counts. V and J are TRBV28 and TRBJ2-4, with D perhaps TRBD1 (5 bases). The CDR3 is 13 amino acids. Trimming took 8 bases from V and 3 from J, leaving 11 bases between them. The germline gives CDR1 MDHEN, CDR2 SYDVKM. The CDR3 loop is CASLGAGKNIQYF. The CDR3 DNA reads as TGTGCCAGCCTAGGGGCAGGCAAAAACATTCAGTACTTC.

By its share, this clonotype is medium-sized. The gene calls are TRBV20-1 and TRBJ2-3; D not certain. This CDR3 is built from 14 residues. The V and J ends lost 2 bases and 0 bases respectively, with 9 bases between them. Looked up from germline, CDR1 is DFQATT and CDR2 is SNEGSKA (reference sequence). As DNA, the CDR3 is TGCAGTGCTAGACCCGCAGCTAGCACAGATACGCAGTATTTT. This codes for CSARPAASTDTQYF.

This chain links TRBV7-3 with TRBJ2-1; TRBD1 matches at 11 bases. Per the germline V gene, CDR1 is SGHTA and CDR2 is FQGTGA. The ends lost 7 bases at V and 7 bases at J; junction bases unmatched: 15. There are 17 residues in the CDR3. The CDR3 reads CASKDVGGQGAPNEQFF. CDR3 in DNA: TGTGCCAGCAAAGATGTTGGAGGACAGGGGGCGCCGAATGAGCAGTTCTTC.

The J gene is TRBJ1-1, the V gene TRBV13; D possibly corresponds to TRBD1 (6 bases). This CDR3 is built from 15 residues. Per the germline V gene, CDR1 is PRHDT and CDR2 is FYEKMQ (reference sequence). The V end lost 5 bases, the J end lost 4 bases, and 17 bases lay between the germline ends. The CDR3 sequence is CASSADPLGGTEAFF. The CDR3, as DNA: TGTGCCAGCAGCGCGGACCCGTTAGGGGGCACTGAAGCTTTCTTT. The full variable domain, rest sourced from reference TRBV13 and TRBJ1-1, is AAGVIQSPRHLIKEKRETATLKCYPIPRHDTVYWYQQGPGQDPQFLISFYEKMQSDKGSIPDRFSAQQFSDYHSELNMSSLELGDSALYFCASSADPLGGTEAFFGQGTRLTVV.

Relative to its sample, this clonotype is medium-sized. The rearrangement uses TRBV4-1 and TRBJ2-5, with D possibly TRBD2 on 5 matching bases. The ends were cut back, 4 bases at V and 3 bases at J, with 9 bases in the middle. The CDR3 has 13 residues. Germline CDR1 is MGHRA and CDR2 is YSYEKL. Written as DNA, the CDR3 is TGCGCCAGCAGCCTCAGCGGCGAAGAGACCCAGTACTTC. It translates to CASSLSGEETQYF.

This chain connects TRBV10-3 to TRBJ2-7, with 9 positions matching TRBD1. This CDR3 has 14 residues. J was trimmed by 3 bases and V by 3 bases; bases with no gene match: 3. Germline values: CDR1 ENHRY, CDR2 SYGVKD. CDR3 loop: CAISDGTGHYEQYF. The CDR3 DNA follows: TGTGCCATCAGTGACGGGACAGGGCACTACGAGCAGTACTTC.

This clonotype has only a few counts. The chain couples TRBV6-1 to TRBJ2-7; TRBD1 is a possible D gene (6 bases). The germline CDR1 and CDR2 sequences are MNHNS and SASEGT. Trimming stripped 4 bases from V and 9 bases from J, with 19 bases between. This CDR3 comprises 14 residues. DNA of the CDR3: TGTGCCAGCAGTGCCCCAACTATACAGGGTGGGCAGTACTTC. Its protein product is CASSAPTIQGGQYF.

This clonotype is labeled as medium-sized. CDR3 coding DNA: TGTGCCAGCAGCTCCCGACAGGGAAACATTCAGTACTTC. It codes for CASSSRQGNIQYF. The chain recombines TRBV7-6 with TRBJ2-4, with TRBD1 matching 7 bases. J lost 6 bases, V lost 4 bases, and 3 bases had no gene match. Germline CDR1 reads SGHVS; CDR2 reads FNYEAQ. This CDR3 is built from 13 residues.

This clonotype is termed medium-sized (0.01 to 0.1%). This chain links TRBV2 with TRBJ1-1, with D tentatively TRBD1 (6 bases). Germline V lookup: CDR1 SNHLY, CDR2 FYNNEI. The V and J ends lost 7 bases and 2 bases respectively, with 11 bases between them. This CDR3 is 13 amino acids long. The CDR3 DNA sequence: TGTGCCAGCACGGACAGCCTTAACACTGAAGCTTTCTTT. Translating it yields CASTDSLNTEAFF.

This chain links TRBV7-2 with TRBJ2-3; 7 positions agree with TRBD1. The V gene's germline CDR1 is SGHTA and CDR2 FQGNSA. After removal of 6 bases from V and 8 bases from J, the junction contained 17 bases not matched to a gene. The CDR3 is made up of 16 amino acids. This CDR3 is CASRADREGRRSTQYF. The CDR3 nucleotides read TGTGCCAGCAGGGCTGACAGGGAAGGTCGTCGTTCTACGCAGTATTTT.

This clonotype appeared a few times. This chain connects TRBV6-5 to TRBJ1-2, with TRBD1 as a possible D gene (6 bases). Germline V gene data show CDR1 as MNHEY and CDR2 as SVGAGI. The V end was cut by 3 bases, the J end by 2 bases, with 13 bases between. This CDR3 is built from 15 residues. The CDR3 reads CASSYEIQGNYGYTF. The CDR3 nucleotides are TGTGCCAGCAGTTATGAGATACAGGGCAACTATGGCTACACCTTC.

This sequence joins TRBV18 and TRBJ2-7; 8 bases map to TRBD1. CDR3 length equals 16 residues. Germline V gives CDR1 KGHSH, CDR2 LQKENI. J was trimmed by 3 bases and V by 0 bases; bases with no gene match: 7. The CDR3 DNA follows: TGTGCCAGCTCACCACCGGGTGGGACAGGAGACTACGAGCAGTACTTC. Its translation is CASSPPGGTGDYEQYF.

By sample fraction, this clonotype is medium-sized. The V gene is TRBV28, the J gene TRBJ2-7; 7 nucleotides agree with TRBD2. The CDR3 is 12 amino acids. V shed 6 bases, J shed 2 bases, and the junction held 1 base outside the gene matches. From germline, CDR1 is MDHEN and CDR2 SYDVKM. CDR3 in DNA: TGTGCCAGCAGCCGGGGGGCCTACGAGCAGTACTTC. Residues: CASSRGAYEQYF.

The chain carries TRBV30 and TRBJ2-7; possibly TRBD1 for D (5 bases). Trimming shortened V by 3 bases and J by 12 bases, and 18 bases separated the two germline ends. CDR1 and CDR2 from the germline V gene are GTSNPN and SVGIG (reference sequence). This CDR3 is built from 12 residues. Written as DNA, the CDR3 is TGTGCCTGGAGGGACACCGTAAGGACCCCGTACTTC. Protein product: CAWRDTVRTPYF.